The 13 T cell receptor beta chains given below trace back to one sample, sequenced in a study of blood T cell repertoires in COVID-19 (dated by TCRdb to about 2020). The method was the immunoSEQ multiplex PCR assay. The immuneACCESS repertoire file appears here via TCRdb, limited to in-frame rearrangements. These files lack a portion of the clones; in checked studies, under half of the deficit traces to unresolved V genes, and the cause of the others is not known. For this sample there are roughly 250,000 clones; approximately 85% appear just once. Together, the top ten hold roughly 0.87% of the sample. Sequenced: peripheral blood. The receptors stem from a human donor with COVID-19, enrolled during active disease. The donor label of this sample is uncertain.

V usage is TRBV7-9 and J usage is TRBJ1-2, with 7 positions matching TRBD1. CDR1 and CDR2 from the germline V gene are SEHNR and FQNEAQ (reference sequence). CDR3 length: 15 residues. After removal of 0 bases from V and 8 bases from J, the junction contained 9 bases not matched to a gene. The CDR3 spells CASSLAGTADHGYTF. CDR3 nucleotide sequence: TGTGCCAGCAGCTTAGCCGGGACAGCGGACCACGGCTACACCTTC.

CDR3 in DNA: TGTGCCAGCAGTCCCCTAGAGGGACAGGGGGATAATTCACCCCTCCACTTT. Amino acids: CASSPLEGQGDNSPLHF. V gene TRBV28 combines with J gene TRBJ1-6, with 11 bases lining up with TRBD1. CDR1 is MDHEN and CDR2 is SYDVKM in the germline V gene. V lost 5 bases and J lost 5; bases outside the gene matches: 8. This CDR3 is built from 17 residues.

The chain has TRBV28 and TRBJ1-1, with a tentative D call TRBD1 (5 bases). This CDR3 has 13 residues. The V gene lost 7 bases and the J gene lost 1 base, with 10 bases spanning the gap. CDR1 and CDR2 (germline): MDHEN, SYDVKM. CDR3 residues: CASISDRNTEAFF. The DNA for the CDR3 is TGTGCCAGCATTTCTGACAGGAACACTGAAGCTTTCTTT.

This clone was observed at least ten times. The genes are TRBV6-1 and TRBJ1-3, with D maybe TRBD1 (6 bases). The CDR3 has 16 amino acids. With 4 bases removed from V and 0 bases from J, the gap between germline ends came to 13 bases. Germline V gene sequence: CDR1 MNHNS, CDR2 SASEGT. Here the CDR3 reads CASSALQGSSGNTIYF. In nucleotides, the CDR3 is TGTGCCAGCAGTGCGCTACAGGGAAGCTCTGGAAACACCATATATTTT.

Here the CDR3 DNA reads TGTGCCAGCAGTACAGGCAGGGTCCAGCCCCAGCATTTT. Protein: CASSTGRVQPQHF. The rearrangement links TRBV2 to TRBJ1-5; D is perhaps TRBD1 (5 bases). The V and J ends lost 5 bases and 7 bases respectively, with 12 bases between them. Germline loops: CDR1 SNHLY, CDR2 FYNNEI. The length of the CDR3 is 13 residues.

The V call is TRBV10-1, the J call TRBJ2-7, with D possibly matching TRBD2 (6 bases). CDR3 length equals 15 residues. V dropped 4 bases and J dropped 3 bases, with 16 bases sitting between them. Looked up from germline, CDR1 is WNHNN and CDR2 is SYGVQD (reference sequence). The CDR3 nucleotides are TGCGCCAGCAGTGTTGGAATAGCGGATAACTACGAGCAGTACTTC. Translated: CASSVGIADNYEQYF.

The chain is built from TRBV30 and TRBJ1-5, with 8 positions matching TRBD1. Trimming cost V 4 bases and J 6 bases; bases outside gene matches: 8. The CDR3 runs to 14 residues. Germline V gene sequence: CDR1 GTSNPN, CDR2 SVGIG (reference sequence). CDR3 protein: CAWKGDRGAQPQHF. CDR3 nucleotides: TGTGCCTGGAAGGGCGACAGGGGAGCTCAGCCCCAGCATTTT.

The rearrangement uses TRBV23-1 and TRBJ1-5; no clear D gene. Being an ORF, TRBV23-1 has a function that is uncertain. The germline V and J ends were trimmed by 0 bases and 7 bases, with 16 bases remaining between them. The CDR3 extends over 16 amino acids. This CDR3 is CASSQSPQEAKQPQHF. Here the CDR3 DNA reads TGCGCCAGCAGTCAATCCCCCCAGGAGGCCAAGCAGCCCCAGCATTTT.

V and J are TRBV27 and TRBJ1-1, with 7 bases lining up with TRBD1. This CDR3 has 13 residues. V was pared by 6 bases and J by 11 bases, with 12 bases of the junction left unmatched. Germline CDR1 and CDR2: MNHEY and SMNVEV (reference sequence). The CDR3 here is CASSSGWRQGAFF. Written as DNA, the CDR3 is TGTGCCAGCAGCTCCGGATGGAGACAGGGTGCTTTCTTT.

The CDR3 here is CAIDRLNTGELFF. The CDR3 nucleotides read TGTGCTATCGACAGATTGAACACCGGGGAGCTGTTTTTT. The chain links TRBV2 to TRBJ2-2; weak D call: TRBD1 (5 bases). The CDR3 consists of 13 residues. CDR1 and CDR2 from the germline V gene are SNHLY and FYNNEI. The complete variable domain, with remaining parts taken from reference TRBV2 and TRBJ2-2, reads EPEVTQTPSHQVTQMGQEVILRCVPISNHLYFYWYRQILGQKVEFLVSFYNNEISEKSEIFDDQFSVERPDGSNFTLKIRSTKLEDSAMYFCAIDRLNTGELFFGEGSRLTVL.

The chain employs TRBV30 and TRBJ1-1; tentative D call: TRBD1 (5 bases). CDR1 GTSNPN and CDR2 SVGIG come from the germline V gene (reference sequence). The CDR3 loop spans 13 amino acids. The ends were cut back, 3 bases at V and 3 bases at J, with 11 bases in the middle. CDR3 region: CAWRETEYTEAFF. CDR3 bases: TGTGCCTGGAGGGAGACAGAATACACTGAAGCTTTCTTT. Full variable domain (missing parts from reference TRBV30 and TRBJ1-1): SQTIHQWPATLVQPVGSPLSLECTVEGTSNPNLYWYRQAAGRGLQLLFYSVGIGQISSEVPQNLSASRPQDRQFILSSKKLLLSDSGFYLCAWRETEYTEAFFGQGTRLTVV.

Only one count was recorded for this clone. V usage is TRBV30 and J usage is TRBJ1-1; 7 nucleotides agree with TRBD1. Germline V gene sequence: CDR1 GTSNPN, CDR2 SVGIG (reference sequence). The CDR3 is 15 amino acids. V lost 3 bases and J lost 0; bases outside the gene matches: 7. The chain's CDR3 is CAWRPGQLLNTEAFF. The CDR3 region has the DNA TGTGCCTGGAGACCGGGACAGTTACTGAACACTGAAGCTTTCTTT.

This clone was seen a few times. One junction end does not reproduce the germline sequence, and a read error may be involved. The chain carries TRBV7-7 and TRBJ2-5; D is unclear. CDR1 and CDR2 from the germline V gene are SSHAT and FNYEAQ (reference sequence). This CDR3 region has 14 residues. The CDR3 reads CASSLGGSQETQYF. CDR3 bases: TGTGCTAGCAGCTTAGGTGGCAGCCAAGAGACCCAGTACTTC. Looking up the rest from reference TRBV7-7 and TRBJ2-5 gives the full variable domain: GAGVSQSPRYKVTKRGQDVTLRCDPISSHATLYWYQQALGQGPEFLTYFNYEAQPDKSGLPSDRFSAERPEGSISTLTIQRTEQRDSAMYRCASSLGGSQETQYFGPGTRLLVL.